This record looks at one T cell receptor (beta chain) sequence and its context. Its antigen is not identified. This specimen includes other DNA sequences encoding the same CDR3. CDR3 size: 15 residues. Germline V gives CDR1 SGHKS, CDR2 YYEKEE (reference sequence). Trimming took 4 bases from V and 6 from J; bases not matched to a gene: 10. The record originates from a study of cytomegalovirus exposure and HLA in healthy donors. PCR employed 60 Vbeta and 13 Jbeta primers. Profiled with immunoSEQ multiplex PCR; TCRdb holds only in-frame clones, not every one. The data show roughly 70,000 clones, with under 80% seen just once and less than 15% held by the top ten. Samples came from healthy bone marrow donors. Notes on the study in general: A later analysis reported that several of the most significant clusters appeared to be linked to common viral pathogens, among them Epstein-Barr virus. In a later analysis, a missense DCLRE1C variant was linked to TCR beta V- and J-gene trimming. Presence/absence analyses treated sequencing depth as roughly uniform across donors.

The rearrangement joins TRBV5-5 to TRBJ2-7; 10 bases match TRBD1. The clonotype was recovered from a male donor in good health and CMV-seropositive. Material: PBMCs. CDR3 sequence (DNA): TGTGCCAGCAGCCCAAGACCGGGACAGGGGTCCGAGCAGTACTTC. The encoded protein is CASSPRPGQGSEQYF.